This TCR beta chain was captured by sequencing in a study of blood T cell repertoires in COVID-19. This clone occurred a few times. Germline V gives CDR1 SGHRS, CDR2 YFSETQ. V was pared by 7 bases and J by 0 bases, with 7 bases of the junction left unmatched. The CDR3 has 15 amino acids. The method was immunoSEQ multiplex PCR; TCRdb's version includes in-frame clones alone and lacks a portion of them. Of a few hundred thousand clones listed, around 88% are singletons. Specimen: PBMCs or T cells enriched from blood (not recorded which). This chain connects TRBV5-1 to TRBJ2-1; 7 nucleotides match TRBD2. This sequence originates from a woman aged 25 to 39 who had recovered from COVID-19. DNA of the CDR3: TGCGCCAGCGGGGGGAGCGGGAACTCCTACAATGAGCAGTTCTTC. This sequence encodes CASGGSGNSYNEQFF.